The clone carrying this T cell receptor (beta chain) has just one count. The data were taken from a study of blood T cell repertoires in COVID-19. Trimming shortened V by 0 bases and J by 10 bases, and 10 bases separated the two germline ends. Germline-derived CDR1 and CDR2 are LGHNA and YNFKEQ. This CDR3 has 13 residues. Original handling: For nucleated cells, counts were estimated from reference gene primer amplification. Data came from immunoSEQ multiplex PCR; TCRdb stores just in-frame clones and leaves some out. That table supplies the V and J calls and clone size; D and trimming were determined from the DNA. This sample has over 200,000 clones, with about 90% found just once.

The sample taken for sequencing was peripheral blood. This sequence was found in a man aged 25 to 40 with COVID-19, enrolled during active disease. V gene TRBV4-2 combines with J gene TRBJ1-5, with D perhaps matching TRBD1 (6 bases). The DNA for the CDR3 is TGTGCCAGCAGCCAAGATCGAGGGGGACCCCAGCATTTT. Translation gives CASSQDRGGPQHF.